This T cell receptor (beta chain) appears in the sequencing data of a study of response to subunit inactivated influenza vaccine. TCRdb itself ran the RT-PCR reads through MiXCR, one entry per CDR3 protein. The sample has more than 700,000 distinct CDR3 sequences, 21% seen once; the top ten hold roughly a tenth. From germline, CDR1 is MGHRA and CDR2 YSYEKL. This CDR3 contains 16 residues. V lost 1 base and J lost 3; bases outside the gene matches: 8. This clonotype was seen more than once but under ten times. The receptor comes from a man aged 50 to 59 who received an inactivated influenza vaccine. The chain carries TRBV4-1 and TRBJ2-7; 8 positions agree with TRBD1. The material sequenced was PBMCs from blood, taken 5 days after vaccination. The CDR3 protein is CASSQAMAGGLYEQYF. CDR3 coding DNA: TGCGCCAGCAGCCAAGCTATGGCAGGGGGCCTCTACGAGCAGTACTTC.